What follows describes a single T cell receptor (beta chain). The antigen is unknown. Pooling covered second doses at about 4 or about 12 weeks. This specimen comes from a study of T cell responses to AZD1222 COVID-19 vaccine. Study results and caveats: Compared with day 0, the breadth and depth of the Spike-specific TCR repertoire rose significantly after two doses of AZD1222. The CD4 TCRs associated with vaccination extended across spike and predominated at 160-218 and 743-854.

V shed 4 bases and J 2 bases; nucleotides not matched to a gene: 3. Germline loops: CDR1 SGHTA, CDR2 FQGNSA. There are 14 residues in the CDR3. Clones were sequenced by immunoSEQ multiplex PCR, and TCRdb holds only the in-frame ones, with some missing. The repertoire has more than 90,000 clones, approximately 84% of them found once; the top ten carry around 14%. The sample consisted of peripheral blood, taken 28 days after the second AZD1222 dose. This chain connects TRBV7-2 to TRBJ2-7; 9 nucleotides match TRBD2. This receptor was identified in an adult who received the AZD1222 COVID-19 vaccine. The CDR3 loop reads CASSSTSGPYEQYF. CDR3 nucleotide sequence: TGTGCCAGCAGCTCTACTAGCGGGCCCTACGAGCAGTACTTC.